Listed below are T cell receptor beta chains from one sample, sequenced in a study of cytomegalovirus exposure and HLA in healthy donors. Produced via immunoSEQ multiplex PCR; TCRdb's table is partial and in-frame only. The table lists about 150,000 clones, 60% to 85% of them singletons. Input material: PBMCs. All receptors come from a middle-aged woman in good health and CMV-seronegative. The CDR3 runs from the conserved cysteine through the conserved F or W. A D gene is named only where the DNA matches it firmly. Size tells how often a clone was seen (once, few, many) or the class of an expanded clone, and some rows leave it out.

clone_size	j_call	d_call	cdr3_length	v_call	cdr3_aa	cdr3_nt
-	TRBJ1-2	TRBD1	17	TRBV27	CASSLSGQGPIYYGYTF	TGTGCCAGCAGTTTATCGGGACAGGGGCCGATCTACTATGGCTACACCTTC
-	TRBJ2-7	TRBD2	14	TRBV7-2	CASTRGGGAYGQYF	TGTGCCAGCACCAGGGGCGGGGGGGCTTACGGGCAGTACTTC
-	TRBJ1-4	-	13	TRBV6-4	CASARSANEKLFF	TGTGCCAGCGCGAGGTCGGCTAATGAAAAACTGTTTTTT
-	TRBJ2-7	-	17	TRBV19	CASSTTRRSGSSYEQYF	TGTGCCAGTAGTACTACTCGGAGGAGTGGCAGCTCCTACGAGCAGTACTTC
few	TRBJ2-1	-	18	TRBV29-1	CSVVGSVAPRDTYNEQFF	TGCAGCGTTGTCGGCTCGGTTGCCCCCAGGGACACCTACAATGAGCAGTTCTTC
-	TRBJ1-1	-	13	TRBV5-1	CASSFSQNTEAFF	TGCGCCAGCAGCTTTTCACAGAACACTGAAGCTTTCTTT
-	TRBJ2-1	-	13	TRBV6-5	CASSFRGDNEQFF	TGTGCCAGCAGTTTCAGGGGGGACAATGAGCAGTTCTTC
-	TRBJ2-3	-	15	TRBV9	CASSVSGGTADTQYF	TGTGCCAGCAGCGTTTCCGGCGGGACGGCAGATACGCAGTATTTT
once	TRBJ2-7	-	15	TRBV5-1	CASSLGSSSSYEQYF	TGCGCCAGCAGCTTGGGGTCAAGTAGCTCCTACGAGCAGTACTTC
few	TRBJ1-2	-	17	TRBV27	CASSSTRTESHKYGYTF	TGTGCCAGCAGTTCCACTCGGACAGAAAGTCATAAGTATGGCTACACCTTC
-	TRBJ2-2	-	12	TRBV27	CASRRGTGELFF	TGTGCCAGCCGTCGGGGAACCGGGGAGCTGTTTTTT
-	TRBJ1-1	-	15	TRBV7-2	CASSLEHRSGGEAFF	TGTGCCAGCAGCTTAGAACATAGGTCGGGAGGTGAAGCTTTCTTT
-	TRBJ1-5	-	17	TRBV19	CASTDRGGGGNNQPQHF	TGTGCCAGTACCGACCGGGGGGGCGGAGGTAACAATCAGCCCCAGCATTTT
-	TRBJ1-4	-	16	TRBV7-9	CASSLGPAGSNEKLFF	TGTGCCAGCAGCCTAGGCCCTGCGGGGAGTAATGAAAAACTGTTTTTT
-	TRBJ2-3	TRBD2	14	TRBV30	CAWSVSGGTDTQYF	TGTGCCTGGAGTGTAAGCGGGGGCACAGATACGCAGTATTTT
-	TRBJ1-3	-	14	TRBV5-1	CASSRVSGGNTIYF	TGCGCCAGCAGCCGCGTTTCAGGTGGAAACACCATATATTTT
once	TRBJ2-3	-	13	TRBV5-8	CASSFSYTDTQYF	TGTGCCAGCAGCTTCTCTTACACAGATACGCAGTATTTT
-	TRBJ2-4	TRBD1	16	TRBV2	CASSDLQGALENIQYF	TGTGCCAGCAGTGACCTACAGGGGGCTTTGGAAAACATTCAGTACTTC
few	TRBJ1-2	TRBD1	16	TRBV5-1	CASSLGFMDRGYGYTF	TGCGCCAGCAGCTTGGGTTTTATGGACAGGGGGTATGGCTACACCTTC
-	TRBJ2-1	TRBD2	16	TRBV9	CASSVGSPGGGNEQFF	TGTGCCAGCAGCGTAGGGTCTCCGGGGGGTGGGAATGAGCAGTTCTTC
-	TRBJ2-7	TRBD2	19	TRBV2	CASSQETGLAGGPSDEQYF	TGTGCCAGCAGCCAAGAAACGGGACTAGCGGGAGGGCCCTCCGACGAGCAGTACTTC
-	TRBJ2-7	-	13	TRBV6-6	CASSLDRDYEQYF	TGTGCCAGCAGCCTGGACAGAGACTACGAGCAGTACTTC
-	TRBJ1-4	-	14	TRBV11-1	CASSPGTTNEKLFF	TGTGCCAGCAGTCCCGGGACAACTAATGAAAAACTGTTTTTT
-	TRBJ1-5	TRBD1	14	TRBV2	CASSTDRAIQPQHF	TGTGCCAGCAGTACCGACAGGGCCATCCAGCCCCAGCATTTT
-	TRBJ1-2	-	11	TRBV11-2	CASGGNYGYTF	TGTGCCAGCGGAGGGAACTATGGCTACACCTTC
-	TRBJ1-5	TRBD1	14	TRBV6-1	CASSPRQGSKPQHF	TGTGCCAGCAGTCCCCGACAGGGCTCAAAGCCCCAGCATTTT